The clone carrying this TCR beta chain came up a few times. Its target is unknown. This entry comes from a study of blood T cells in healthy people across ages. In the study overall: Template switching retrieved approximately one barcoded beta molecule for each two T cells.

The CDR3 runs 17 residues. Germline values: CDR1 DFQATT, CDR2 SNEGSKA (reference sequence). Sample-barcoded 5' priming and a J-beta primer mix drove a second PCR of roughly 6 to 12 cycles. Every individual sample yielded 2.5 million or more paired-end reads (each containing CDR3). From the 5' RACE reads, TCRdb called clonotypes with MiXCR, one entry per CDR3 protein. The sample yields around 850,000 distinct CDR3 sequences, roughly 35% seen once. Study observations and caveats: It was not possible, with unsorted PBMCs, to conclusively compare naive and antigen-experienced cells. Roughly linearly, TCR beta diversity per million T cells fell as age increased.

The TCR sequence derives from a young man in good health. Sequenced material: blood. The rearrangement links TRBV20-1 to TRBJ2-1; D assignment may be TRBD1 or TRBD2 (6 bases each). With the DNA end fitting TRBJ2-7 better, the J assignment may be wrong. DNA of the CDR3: TGCAGTGCTAGAGATATAGGGGGGAGCGTCTCCTACAATGAGCAGTACTTC. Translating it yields CSARDIGGSVSYNEQYF.